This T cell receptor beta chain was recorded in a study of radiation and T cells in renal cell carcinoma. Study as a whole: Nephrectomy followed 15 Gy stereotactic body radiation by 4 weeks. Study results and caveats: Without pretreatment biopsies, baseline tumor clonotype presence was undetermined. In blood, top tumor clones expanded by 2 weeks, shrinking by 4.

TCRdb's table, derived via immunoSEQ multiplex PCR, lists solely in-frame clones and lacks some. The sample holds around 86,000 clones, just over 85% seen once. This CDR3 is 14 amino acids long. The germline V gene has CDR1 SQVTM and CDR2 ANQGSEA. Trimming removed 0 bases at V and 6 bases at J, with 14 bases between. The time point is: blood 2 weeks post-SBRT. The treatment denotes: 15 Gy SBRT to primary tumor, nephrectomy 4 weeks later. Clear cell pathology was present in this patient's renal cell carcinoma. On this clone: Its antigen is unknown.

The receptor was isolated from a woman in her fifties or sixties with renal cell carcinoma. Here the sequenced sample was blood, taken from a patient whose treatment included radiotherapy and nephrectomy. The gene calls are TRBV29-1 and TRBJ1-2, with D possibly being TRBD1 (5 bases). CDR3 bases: TGCAGCGTTGAAGAAGGGGCAGGGAGCCATGGCTACACCTTC. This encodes CSVEEGAGSHGYTF.